This entry lists 10 T cell receptor beta chains sequenced from one sample in a study of blood T cell repertoires in COVID-19. Only in-frame clones appear in the TCRdb table, and some are missing; sequencing was by immunoSEQ multiplex PCR. The repertoire holds fewer than 350,000 clones, with around 87% as singletons. The specimen was peripheral blood. All receptors come from a woman between 50 and 59 years old who had recovered from COVID-19.

The chain is built from TRBV5-1 and TRBJ2-7; TRBD2 agrees at 7 bases. This CDR3 is 14 amino acids long. With V trimmed by 2 bases and J by 5 bases, 7 bases remained unmatched. In germline, CDR1 is SGHRS, CDR2 YFSETQ. The CDR3 loop is CASSFRGGADEQYF. DNA for the CDR3: TGCGCCAGCAGCTTCCGCGGGGGTGCGGACGAGCAGTACTTC.

The chain employs TRBV28 and TRBJ1-4; 8 bases match TRBD1. Germline loops: CDR1 MDHEN, CDR2 SYDVKM. V was clipped by 6 bases and J by 2 bases; unmatched bases: 2. There are 14 residues in the CDR3. The CDR3 here is CASRTGGTNEKLFF. DNA of the CDR3: TGTGCCAGCAGAACAGGGGGGACTAATGAAAAACTGTTTTTT.

The V and J genes are TRBV7-2 and TRBJ1-2; 7 bases fit TRBD1. With V trimmed by 7 bases and J by 4 bases, 12 bases remained unmatched. CDR1 SGHTA and CDR2 FQGNSA come from the germline V gene. The CDR3 runs 15 residues. CDR3 region: CASNSNLGGTYGYTF. The CDR3 coding sequence is TGTGCCAGCAACTCAAATTTAGGGGGCACCTATGGCTACACCTTC. Full variable domain (remainder filled in from reference TRBV7-2 and TRBJ1-2): GAGVSQSPSNKVTEKGKDVELRCDPISGHTALYWYRQSLGQGLEFLIYFQGNSAPDKSGLPSDRFSAERTGGSVSTLTIQRTQQEDSAVYLCASNSNLGGTYGYTFGSGTRLTVV.

The chain links TRBV10-3 to TRBJ1-1, with a possible D match to TRBD1 (5 bases). The ends were cut back, 6 bases at V and 4 bases at J, with 12 bases in the middle. Germline CDR1 is ENHRY and CDR2 is SYGVKD. This CDR3 comprises 13 residues. The CDR3 sequence: CAISLDKGTEAFF. The CDR3 DNA reads TGTGCCATCAGCTTGGACAAAGGCACTGAAGCTTTCTTT.

The gene calls are TRBV10-3 and TRBJ2-7; the D gene is possibly TRBD1 (6 bases). Between the trimmed V and J ends, which lost 6 bases and 3 bases, there was a span of 9 bases. The germline V gene encodes CDR1 ENHRY and CDR2 SYGVKD. The CDR3 contains 12 residues. The CDR3 DNA sequence: TGTGCCATCAGCGGACAGCTCTACGAGCAGTACTTC. This translates into CAISGQLYEQYF.

The V call is TRBV3-1 (or the pseudogene TRBV3-2), the J call TRBJ2-5, with D perhaps matching TRBD2 (6 bases). The CDR3 covers 14 residues. V lost 1 base to trimming and J lost 7 bases, with 13 bases between them. Per germline, CDR1 LGHDT and CDR2 YNNKEL (reference sequence). The CDR3 DNA reads TGTGCCAGCAGCCAAGGGGACTCTCGACCGACCCAGTACTTC. Its translation is CASSQGDSRPTQYF.

The CDR3 DNA is TGTGCCATCAGTGCAGGGGGGTGGTATTCGTCTAGCACAGATACGCAGTATTTT. Translated: CAISAGGWYSSSTDTQYF. The chain is built from TRBV10-3 and TRBJ2-3; D is perhaps TRBD1 (7 bases). V was pared by 4 bases and J by 0 bases, with 20 bases between. The CDR3 contains 18 residues. CDR1 is ENHRY, CDR2 SYGVKD, per germline.

The CDR3 nucleotides read TGTGCTAGTGGTTCCGGACAGGGCTATGAGCAGTTCTTC. Translating gives CASGSGQGYEQFF. The V and J genes are TRBV12-5 and TRBJ2-1; 8 bases are shared with TRBD1. CDR1 LGHNT and CDR2 FRNRAP come from the germline V gene. The CDR3 has 13 residues. V lost 4 bases, J lost 8 bases, and 4 bases stayed unmatched.

The V gene is TRBV19, the J gene TRBJ1-1; 8 nucleotides line up with TRBD1. V lost 7 bases to trimming and J lost 7 bases; unmatched junction nucleotides: 8. The CDR3 covers 13 residues. Germline V gene data show CDR1 as LNHDA and CDR2 as SQIVND (reference sequence). The CDR3 here is CASNDRGTLEAFF. The CDR3 nucleotides are TGTGCCAGTAATGACAGGGGTACCCTTGAAGCTTTCTTT.

V and J are TRBV19 and TRBJ2-7, with a weak D call TRBD1 (6 bases). From germline, CDR1 is LNHDA and CDR2 SQIVND (reference sequence). This CDR3 contains 13 residues. Trimming removed 4 bases from V and 5 bases from J, with 12 bases in between. This CDR3 is CASSNPGTHEQYF. CDR3 DNA: TGTGCCAGTAGTAACCCCGGGACACACGAGCAGTACTTC.